The 30 T cell receptor beta chains reported below all come from one sample, sequenced in a study of shared clonotypes between healthy human individuals. Clones were read by immunoSEQ multiplex PCR, and TCRdb kept only the in-frame ones, dropping some. The data hold approximately 2.1 million clones, with roughly 93% observed a single time. The sequenced sample consisted of naive CD4+ T cells from PBMCs. Subset here: CD45RA+ positively selected. The origin of the receptors is a man aged 18 to 29 in good health. Some clones in this sample may be carry-over from other donors' samples.

The chain employs TRBV6-4 and TRBJ1-6; D might be TRBD1 (5 bases). The germline V and J ends were trimmed by 5 bases and 8 bases, with 16 bases remaining between them. CDR1 MRHNA and CDR2 SNTAGT come from the germline V gene. The CDR3 runs 15 residues. CDR3 protein: CASSLQGSSDSPLHF. The CDR3 nucleotides read TGTGCCAGCAGTCTTCAGGGAAGTAGTGATTCACCCCTCCACTTT.

Details on this clone: This specimen includes other DNA sequences encoding the same CDR3. The chain recombines TRBV6-1 with TRBJ1-1; possible D gene TRBD1, 5 bases. This CDR3 has 13 residues. The germline V and J ends were trimmed by 3 bases and 4 bases, with 9 bases remaining between them. The germline V gene encodes CDR1 MNHNS and CDR2 SASEGT. The CDR3 coding sequence is TGTGCCAGCAGTGAGCAGGGAGGCACTGAAGCTTTCTTT. Translation gives CASSEQGGTEAFF.

J is TRBJ2-5 and V is TRBV10-3, with a tentative D call TRBD2 (6 bases). The CDR3 totals 12 residues. V lost 10 bases and J lost 1, with 10 bases in between. The germline V gene encodes CDR1 ENHRY and CDR2 SYGVKD. DNA of the CDR3: TGTGCCACGCGGGGCAGCCAAGAGACCCAGTACTTC. Translated, it gives CATRGSQETQYF.

Comments on this clone: Other DNA sequences within the sample encode an identical CDR3. The chain links TRBV11-2 to TRBJ1-5, with D hard to call. This CDR3 has 13 amino acids. The V gene lost 2 bases and the J gene lost 6 bases, with 8 bases spanning the gap. Germline-derived CDR1 and CDR2 are SGHAT and FQNNGV. As DNA, the CDR3 is TGTGCCAGCAGCTTATTTGAGGCTCAGCCCCAGCATTTT. Encoded protein: CASSLFEAQPQHF.

This clone was seen just once. The V gene is TRBV18, the J gene TRBJ1-1; 8 bases line up with TRBD1. Germline lookup yields CDR1 KGHSH and CDR2 LQKENI. This CDR3 spans 16 amino acids. V trimming: 3 bases; J trimming: 1 base; junction bases outside the gene matches: 7. The chain's CDR3 is CASSPRQGAWNTEAFF. The CDR3 nucleotides read TGTGCCAGCTCACCGCGTCAGGGGGCCTGGAACACTGAAGCTTTCTTT.

V usage is TRBV28 and J usage is TRBJ1-4; possible D gene TRBD1, 6 bases. This CDR3 has 16 residues. The germline V gene encodes CDR1 MDHEN and CDR2 SYDVKM. V lost 2 bases to trimming and J lost 0 bases, with 10 bases between them. The CDR3 DNA follows: TGTGCCAGCAGTTTAGCAGGGGTGACAACTAATGAAAAACTGTTTTTT. Residues: CASSLAGVTTNEKLFF.

This sequence joins TRBV27 and TRBJ2-7, with 11 bases matching TRBD2. V gave up 8 bases and J gave up 6 bases; unmatched junction bases: 9. CDR1 and CDR2 (germline): MNHEY, SMNVEV (reference sequence). The CDR3 sequence is 14 residues long. The CDR3 region has the DNA TGTGCCAGCTATACTAGCGGGAGTAACGTCGAGCAGTACTTC. This sequence encodes CASYTSGSNVEQYF.

The chain joins TRBV6-5 to TRBJ2-2; a possible D gene is TRBD1 (6 bases). CDR3 length: 15 residues. V lost 8 bases and J lost 1, with 14 bases in between. The germline V gene has CDR1 MNHEY and CDR2 SVGAGI. DNA of the CDR3: TGTGCCAGCCCACGGAACAGGGAGAACACCGGGGAGCTGTTTTTT. Its translation: CASPRNRENTGELFF.

Turning to this clone: This sample also contains other DNA sequences that code for the same CDR3. The chain employs TRBV18 and TRBJ2-7; D call uncertain. The CDR3 spans 13 residues. V lost 2 bases, J lost 3 bases, and 8 bases lay in between. CDR1 and CDR2 from the germline V gene are KGHSH and LQKENI. As DNA, the CDR3 is TGTGCCAGCTCACCAATTACCGGCTACGAGCAGTACTTC. Its protein is CASSPITGYEQYF.

Points on this clone: This specimen includes other DNA sequences encoding the same CDR3. This chain connects TRBV5-4 to TRBJ1-1, with a tentative D call TRBD1 (5 bases). CDR3 length: 13 residues. V lost 4 bases and J 0 bases, leaving 7 bases between the germline ends. CDR1 and CDR2 (germline): SGHNT, YYREEE (reference sequence). CDR3: CASSRDLNTEAFF. The CDR3 nucleotides are TGTGCCAGCAGCCGGGACTTGAACACTGAAGCTTTCTTT.

As to this clone: At the DNA level, this CDR3 is encoded by other sequences in the same sample as well. The chain combines TRBV11-2 with TRBJ2-2; D gene uncertain. The V gene's germline CDR1 is SGHAT and CDR2 FQNNGV. The CDR3 runs 13 residues. Trimming took 0 bases from V and 8 from J, leaving 7 bases between them. The CDR3 DNA is TGTGCCAGCAGCTTAGAGGGCACAGGGGAGCTGTTTTTT. Protein: CASSLEGTGELFF.

Regarding this clone: In the same sample, other DNA sequences code for this CDR3. This rearrangement joins TRBV7-2 to TRBJ2-1, with D uncertain. CDR3 length: 14 residues. CDR1 is SGHTA and CDR2 is FQGNSA in the germline V gene. V was shortened by 1 base and J by 3 bases, with 7 bases between the two germline ends. In DNA form, the CDR3 reads TGTGCCAGCAGCTTAGACCCCAGCTACAATGAGCAGTTCTTC. Amino acid sequence: CASSLDPSYNEQFF.

The rearrangement joins TRBV7-3 to TRBJ2-2; D not certain. This CDR3 region has 13 residues. Trimming removed 5 bases from V and 4 bases from J, with 8 bases in between. Germline V gene sequence: CDR1 SGHTA, CDR2 FQGTGA. For the CDR3, the DNA is TGTGCCAGCAGCCGGACGTCCACCGGGGAGCTGTTTTTT. As protein: CASSRTSTGELFF.

This chain uses TRBV28 with TRBJ2-3; no definite D call. The ends were cut back, 2 bases at V and 14 bases at J, with 14 bases in the middle. Germline loops: CDR1 MDHEN, CDR2 SYDVKM. The CDR3 length is 12 residues. As DNA, the CDR3 is TGTGCCAGCAGTTTAATGCCCCTGCGCCCGTATTTT. Translated: CASSLMPLRPYF.

The CDR3 loop is CASSLGVDAEAFF. The CDR3 coding sequence is TGCGCCAGCAGCTTGGGCGTCGACGCTGAAGCTTTCTTT. This chain links TRBV5-1 with TRBJ1-1, with unresolved D. Germline V gene sequence: CDR1 SGHRS, CDR2 YFSETQ. There are 13 residues in the CDR3. V lost 0 bases and J lost 6, with 9 bases in between. Supplemented by reference TRBV5-1 and TRBJ1-1, the full variable domain reads KAGVTQTPRYLIKTRGQQVTLSCSPISGHRSVSWYQQTPGQGLQFLFEYFSETQRNKGNFPGRFSGRQFSNSRSEMNVSTLELGDSALYLCASSLGVDAEAFFGQGTRLTVV.

This chain links TRBV7-6 with TRBJ1-1; maybe TRBD1 (5 bases). The germline V and J ends were trimmed by 4 bases and 1 base, with 7 bases remaining between them. Germline CDR1 and CDR2: SGHVS and FNYEAQ. The CDR3 loop spans 13 amino acids. The CDR3 region is CASSSTGNTEAFF. In nucleotides, the CDR3 is TGTGCCAGCAGCTCCACAGGGAACACTGAAGCTTTCTTT.

The chain combines TRBV5-1 with TRBJ2-1; TRBD2 matches 14 bases. CDR1 SGHRS and CDR2 YFSETQ come from the germline V gene. The CDR3 is 17 residues long. V trimming: 8 bases; J trimming: 9 bases; junction bases outside the gene matches: 16. In DNA, the CDR3 is TGCGCCAGTACGTCAGAAGGGGGACTAGCGGGAGCTACTGAGCAGTTCTTC. It is translated as CASTSEGGLAGATEQFF.

The chain joins TRBV18 to TRBJ1-1; tentative D call: TRBD1 (6 bases). CDR3 length equals 14 residues. Germline CDR1 is KGHSH and CDR2 is LQKENI. Trimming stripped 3 bases from V and 3 bases from J, with 11 bases between. CDR3 in DNA: TGTGCCAGCTCACCGGGACAAAAGCACACTGAAGCTTTCTTT. Translated, it gives CASSPGQKHTEAFF.

J is TRBJ1-3 and V is TRBV6-5, with TRBD1 matching 7 bases. The CDR3 consists of 13 residues. Germline CDR1 is MNHEY and CDR2 is SVGAGI. The V gene end was trimmed by 8 bases and the J gene end by 2 bases; junction bases not matched to a gene: 3. The CDR3 loop is CASVGTAGNTIYF. The CDR3 DNA follows: TGTGCCAGCGTAGGGACAGCTGGAAACACCATATATTTT.

The CDR3 is CASSLDLSTQYFHYEQYF. The CDR3 DNA reads TGTGCCAGCAGCTTAGACCTTTCGACACAGTATTTTCACTACGAGCAGTACTTC. V gene TRBV11-2 combines with J gene TRBJ2-7; no clear D gene. The germline V gene has CDR1 SGHAT and CDR2 FQNNGV. This CDR3 is built from 18 residues. V was shortened by 0 bases and J by 3 bases, with 21 bases between the two germline ends.

In the case of this clone: Other DNA sequences of this sample code for an identical CDR3. The chain has TRBV6-1 and TRBJ1-4, with TRBD1 as a possible D gene (6 bases). CDR1 and CDR2 (germline): MNHNS, SASEGT. The germline V and J ends were trimmed by 1 base and 2 bases, with 8 bases remaining between them. The CDR3 spans 15 residues. The CDR3 loop is CASSEVGATNEKLFF. CDR3 nucleotide sequence: TGTGCCAGCAGTGAAGTGGGGGCGACTAATGAAAAACTGTTTTTT.

The DNA for the CDR3 is TGTGCCTGGATGACAGACTCTGGAAACACCATATATTTT. Its protein product is CAWMTDSGNTIYF. The J gene is TRBJ1-3, the V gene TRBV30, with D perhaps TRBD1 (5 bases). V shed 4 bases and J shed 0 bases, with 7 bases lying between them. The CDR3 is 13 residues long. From germline, CDR1 is GTSNPN and CDR2 SVGIG (reference sequence).

The rearrangement links TRBV5-8 to TRBJ2-7; no firm D call. Looked up from germline, CDR1 is SGHTS and CDR2 is YDEGEE. The CDR3 covers 13 residues. Deletions cut 0 bases from V and 3 bases from J, with 7 bases between. CDR3 sequence reads: CASSLGSGYEQYF. CDR3 coding DNA: TGTGCCAGCAGCTTGGGGTCAGGCTACGAGCAGTACTTC.

The chain carries TRBV28 and TRBJ2-1, with 9 nucleotides matching TRBD2. Germline lookup yields CDR1 MDHEN and CDR2 SYDVKM. V dropped 1 base and J dropped 5; count of bases not matched to a gene: 9. There are 17 residues in the CDR3. The DNA of the CDR3 is TGTGCCAGCAGTTTATACCGACTAGCGGCTACCCACAATGAGCAGTTCTTC. Protein sequence: CASSLYRLAATHNEQFF.

V gene TRBV11-2 combines with J gene TRBJ1-2, with TRBD1 matching over 8 bases. V was clipped by 4 bases and J by 5 bases; unmatched bases: 6. Germline V CDR1 and CDR2: SGHAT, FQNNGV. This CDR3 has 14 residues. DNA of the CDR3: TGTGCCAGCAGCTACCGGGACAGGTTATATGGCTACACCTTC. Translation gives CASSYRDRLYGYTF.

The gene calls are TRBV7-9 and TRBJ1-3; unclear D gene. With 6 bases removed from V and 0 bases from J, the gap between germline ends came to 12 bases. Germline CDR1 is SEHNR and CDR2 is FQNEAQ (reference sequence). This CDR3 region has 15 residues. CDR3 sequence: CASRSTAISGNTIYF. The CDR3 DNA follows: TGTGCCAGCAGATCTACCGCCATCTCTGGAAACACCATATATTTT.

The gene calls are TRBV29-1 and TRBJ1-2; no clear D. This CDR3 comprises 14 residues. The germline gives CDR1 SQVTM, CDR2 ANQGSEA. The ends were cut back, 5 bases at V and 0 bases at J, with 13 bases in the middle. The CDR3 sequence: CSVRHRLSNYGYTF. The CDR3 coding sequence is TGCAGCGTTCGCCACCGACTGTCTAACTATGGCTACACCTTC.

The rearrangement joins TRBV15 to TRBJ2-7; 9 bases align to TRBD1. This CDR3 contains 14 residues. V lost 6 bases and J lost 5; bases outside the gene matches: 8. From germline, CDR1 is LNHNV and CDR2 YYDKDF (reference sequence). DNA of the CDR3: TGTGCCACCAGAGCCGGGGACAGGGTGCACGAGCAGTACTTC. Encoded protein: CATRAGDRVHEQYF.

Remarks on this clone: Other DNA sequences of this sample code for an identical CDR3. The chain has TRBV7-2 and TRBJ2-7; D not certain. CDR3 size: 13 residues. V dropped 2 bases and J dropped 1 base, with 6 bases sitting between them. CDR1 SGHTA and CDR2 FQGNSA come from the germline V gene. CDR3 amino acids: CASSLPPSYEQYF. CDR3 nucleotide sequence: TGTGCCAGCAGCTTACCACCATCCTACGAGCAGTACTTC.

The V call is TRBV25-1, the J call TRBJ2-1; the D gene is possibly TRBD1 (5 bases). From germline, CDR1 is MGHDK and CDR2 SYGVNS. The CDR3 runs 18 residues. V lost 3 bases and J lost 9, with 27 bases in between. CDR3 amino acids: CASSEGYGRVGRYGEQFF. In nucleotides, the CDR3 is TGTGCCAGCAGTGAGGGGTACGGCAGGGTAGGTCGTTATGGTGAGCAGTTCTTC.